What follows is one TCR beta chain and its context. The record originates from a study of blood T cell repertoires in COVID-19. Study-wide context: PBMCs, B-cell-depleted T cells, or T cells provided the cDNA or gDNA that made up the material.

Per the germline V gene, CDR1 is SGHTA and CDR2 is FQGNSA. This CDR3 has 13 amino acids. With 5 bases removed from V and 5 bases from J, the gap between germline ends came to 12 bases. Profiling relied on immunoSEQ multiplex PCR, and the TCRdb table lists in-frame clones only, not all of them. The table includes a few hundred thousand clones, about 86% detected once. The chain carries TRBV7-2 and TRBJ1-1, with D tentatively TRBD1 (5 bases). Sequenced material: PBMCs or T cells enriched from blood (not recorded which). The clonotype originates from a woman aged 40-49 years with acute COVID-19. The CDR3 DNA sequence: TGTGCCAGCAGCCCCCGGCCAGGGACTGAAGCTTTCTTT. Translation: CASSPRPGTEAFF.